Reported below is one T cell receptor (beta chain). This entry belongs to a study of blood T cell repertoires in COVID-19. With 3 bases removed from V and 4 bases from J, the gap between germline ends came to 10 bases. This CDR3 has 14 amino acids. Germline V gene sequence: CDR1 LNHDA, CDR2 SQIVND (reference sequence). Participant age was roughly 18 to 95 years, and participants resided in 20 to 30 US areas. Repertoires were generated with immunoSEQ multiplex PCR, while TCRdb's copy carries only in-frame clones and drops some. The repertoire holds 350,000 to 450,000 clones, with approximately 91% as singletons.

The receptor was derived from a woman in her 40s who had been exposed to COVID-19. The chain links TRBV19 to TRBJ1-5; D not certain. Sequences were obtained from PBMCs or T cells enriched from blood (not recorded which). CDR3 loop: CASSIRLGNQPQHF. The CDR3 nucleotides are TGTGCCAGTAGTATCCGCCTCGGGAATCAGCCCCAGCATTTT.